Given below is one TCR beta chain in context. This entry belongs to a study of blood T cell repertoires in COVID-19. Generated by immunoSEQ multiplex PCR, the TCRdb table keeps only in-frame clones and is missing some. Among around 100,000 clones listed, around 87% were seen once. From germline, CDR1 is SGHTA and CDR2 FQGNSA. Trimming stripped 1 base from V and 5 bases from J, with 11 bases between. There are 14 residues in the CDR3. Sequenced: peripheral blood. The TCR was taken from a man aged 50 to 59 with active or convalescent COVID-19. V usage is TRBV7-2 and J usage is TRBJ2-5; possibly TRBD2 for D (5 bases). As DNA, the CDR3 is TGTGCCAGCAGCTTAGACCTTAGGGAGGAGACCCAGTACTTC. Its translation: CASSLDLREETQYF.